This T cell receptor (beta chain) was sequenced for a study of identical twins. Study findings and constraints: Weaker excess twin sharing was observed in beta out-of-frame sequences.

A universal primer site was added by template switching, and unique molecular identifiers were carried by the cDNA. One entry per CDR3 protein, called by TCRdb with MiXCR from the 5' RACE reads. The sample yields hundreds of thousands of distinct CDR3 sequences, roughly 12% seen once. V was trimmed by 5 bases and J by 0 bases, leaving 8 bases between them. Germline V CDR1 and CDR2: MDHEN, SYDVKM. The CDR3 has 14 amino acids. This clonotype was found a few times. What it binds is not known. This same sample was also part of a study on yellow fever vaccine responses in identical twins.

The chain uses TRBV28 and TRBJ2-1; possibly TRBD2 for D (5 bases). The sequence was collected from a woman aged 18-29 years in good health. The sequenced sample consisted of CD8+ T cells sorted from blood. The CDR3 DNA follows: TGTGCCAGCAGTCGACTAAACTCCTACAATGAGCAGTTCTTC. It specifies CASSRLNSYNEQFF. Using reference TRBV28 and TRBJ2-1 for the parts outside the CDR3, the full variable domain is DVKVTQSSRYLVKRTGEKVFLECVQDMDHENMFWYRQDPGLGLRLIYFSYDVKMKEKGDIPEGYSVSREKKERFSLILESASTNQTSMYLCASSRLNSYNEQFFGPGTRLTVL.